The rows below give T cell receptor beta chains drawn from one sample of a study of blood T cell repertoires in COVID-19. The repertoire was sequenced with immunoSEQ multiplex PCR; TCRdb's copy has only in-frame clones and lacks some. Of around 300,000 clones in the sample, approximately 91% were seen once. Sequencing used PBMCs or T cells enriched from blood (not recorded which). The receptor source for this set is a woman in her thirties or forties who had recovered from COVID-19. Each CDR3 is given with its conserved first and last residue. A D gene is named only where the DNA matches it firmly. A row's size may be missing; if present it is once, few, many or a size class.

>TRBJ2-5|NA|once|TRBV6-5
CASSDWVQETQYF
TGTGCCAGCAGCGACTGGGTACAAGAGACCCAGTACTTC
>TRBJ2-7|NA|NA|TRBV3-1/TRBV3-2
CASSQGPGDKYEQYF
TGTGCCAGCAGCCAGGGGCCGGGAGACAAGTACGAGCAGTACTTC
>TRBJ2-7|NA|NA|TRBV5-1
CASSFEGAYEQYF
TGCGCCAGCAGCTTTGAGGGAGCCTACGAGCAGTACTTC
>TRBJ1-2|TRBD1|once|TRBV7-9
CASSSASNRGLFGYTF
TGTGCCAGCAGCTCCGCCTCGAATAGGGGGCTTTTCGGCTACACCTTC
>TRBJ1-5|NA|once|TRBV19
CGIGQPYSNQPQHF
TGTGGAATCGGACAGCCATATAGCAATCAGCCCCAGCATTTT
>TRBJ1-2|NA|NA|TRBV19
CASSRRRDRRSGFGYTF
TGTGCCAGTAGTCGTCGTAGAGACCGCCGGTCAGGATTTGGCTACACCTTC
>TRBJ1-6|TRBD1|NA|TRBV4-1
CASSQGGQVSSYNSPLHF
TGCGCCAGCAGCCAAGGTGGACAGGTCAGCTCCTATAATTCACCCCTCCACTTT
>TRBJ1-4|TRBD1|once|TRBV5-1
CASRETGGNQNEKLFF
TGCGCCAGCAGAGAGACAGGGGGTAATCAGAATGAAAAACTGTTTTTT
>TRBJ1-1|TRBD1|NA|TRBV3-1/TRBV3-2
CASSQGGDRGRSEAFF
TGTGCCAGCAGCCAAGGGGGGGACAGGGGGCGATCTGAAGCTTTCTTT
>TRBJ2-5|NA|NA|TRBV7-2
CASSRGLGLASQETQYF
TGTGCCAGCAGCCGGGGGTTGGGGTTAGCGTCGCAAGAGACCCAGTACTTC
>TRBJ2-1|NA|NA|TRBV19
CASSIGRGRDEQFF
TGTGCCAGTAGTATAGGCAGGGGTCGCGATGAGCAGTTCTTC
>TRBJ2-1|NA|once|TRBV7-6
CASSSNMNNEQFF
TGTGCCAGCAGCTCCAACATGAACAATGAGCAGTTCTTC
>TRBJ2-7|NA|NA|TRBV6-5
CASSISPIYEQYF
TGTGCCAGCAGTATCTCGCCTATCTACGAGCAGTACTTC
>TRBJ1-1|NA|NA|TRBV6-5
CASSPQREVGTEAFF
TGTGCCAGCAGTCCCCAAAGGGAGGTCGGAACTGAAGCTTTCTTT
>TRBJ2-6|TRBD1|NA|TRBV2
CASNLQGAASGANVLTF
TGTGCCAGCAATCTACAGGGGGCTGCGAGTGGGGCCAACGTCCTGACTTTC
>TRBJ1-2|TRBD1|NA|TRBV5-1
CASSWRTGTEGYTF
TGCGCCAGCAGCTGGAGGACAGGGACGGAGGGCTACACCTTC
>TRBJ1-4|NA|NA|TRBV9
CASSVDGTPRGELFF
TGTGCCAGCAGCGTAGACGGGACACCGCGTGGGGAACTGTTTTTT
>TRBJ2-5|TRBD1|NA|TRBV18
CASSPPDRGGTQYF
TGTGCCAGCTCACCACCGGACAGGGGGGGGACCCAGTACTTC
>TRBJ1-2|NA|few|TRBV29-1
CSVRPAGGARSGYTF
TGCAGCGTTCGACCCGCCGGGGGGGCGCGGTCGGGCTACACCTTC
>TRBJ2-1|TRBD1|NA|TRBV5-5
CASRGGRVANEQFF
TGTGCCAGCAGAGGGGGCAGGGTGGCGAATGAGCAGTTCTTC
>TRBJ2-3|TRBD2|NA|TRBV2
CASRWTSGRAFGDTQYF
TGTGCCAGCAGATGGACTAGCGGGAGGGCCTTTGGAGATACGCAGTATTTT
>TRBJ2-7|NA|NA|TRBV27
CASSLNAFGGRISPYEQYF
TGTGCCAGCAGTTTGAACGCCTTTGGGGGCCGGATCAGTCCCTACGAGCAGTACTTC
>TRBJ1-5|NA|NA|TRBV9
CASSVGKQYSNQPQHF
TGTGCCAGCAGCGTAGGGAAACAGTATAGCAATCAGCCCCAGCATTTT
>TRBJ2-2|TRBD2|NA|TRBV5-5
CASSLAGGSQAGELFF
TGTGCCAGCAGCTTGGCCGGCGGGAGTCAGGCCGGGGAGCTGTTTTTT
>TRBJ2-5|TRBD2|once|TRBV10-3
CAIRAREETQYF
TGTGCCATCCGGGCGCGGGAGGAGACCCAGTACTTC
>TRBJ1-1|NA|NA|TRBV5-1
CASSSAGLMNTEAFF
TGCGCCAGCAGCTCGGCGGGGCTCATGAACACTGAAGCTTTCTTT
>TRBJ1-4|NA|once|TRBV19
CASSILINEKLFF
TGTGCCAGTAGTATACTAATTAATGAAAAACTGTTTTTT
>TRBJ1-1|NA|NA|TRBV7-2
CASSFLTSARGNTEAFF
TGTGCCAGCAGCTTTCTCACATCTGCCAGGGGGAACACTGAAGCTTTCTTT
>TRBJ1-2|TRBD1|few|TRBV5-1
CASSDGQVYGYTF
TGCGCCAGCAGCGACGGACAGGTTTATGGCTACACCTTC
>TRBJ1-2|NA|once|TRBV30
CAYLGGDTGPRYTF
TGTGCCTATTTGGGTGGGGACACAGGGCCTCGCTACACCTTC
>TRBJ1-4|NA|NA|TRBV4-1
CASSQSEGSVLGEKLFF
TGCGCCAGCAGCCAATCGGAGGGTTCGGTTTTGGGTGAAAAACTGTTTTTT
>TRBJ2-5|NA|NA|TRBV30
CAWSPYGNTGIETQYF
TGTGCCTGGAGCCCATACGGGAATACAGGGATAGAGACCCAGTACTTC
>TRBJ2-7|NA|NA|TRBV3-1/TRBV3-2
CASSQGRQRGEQYF
TGTGCCAGCAGCCAAGGGAGACAACGGGGCGAGCAGTACTTC
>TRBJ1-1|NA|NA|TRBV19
CASSNNRANTEAFF
TGTGCCAGTAGTAATAACAGGGCTAACACTGAAGCTTTCTTT
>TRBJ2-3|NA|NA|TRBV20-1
CSARIADTQYF
TGCAGTGCTAGAATCGCGGATACGCAGTATTTT
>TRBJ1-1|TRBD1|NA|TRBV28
CASSAPTGITEAFF
TGTGCCAGCAGTGCTCCGACAGGGATCACTGAAGCTTTCTTT
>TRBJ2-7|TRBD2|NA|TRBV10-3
CAISEMPSGGYEQYF
TGTGCCATCAGTGAAATGCCTAGCGGAGGATACGAGCAGTACTTC
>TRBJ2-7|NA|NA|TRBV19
CASSMSRVNEQYF
TGTGCCAGTAGTATGTCCAGGGTAAACGAGCAGTACTTC
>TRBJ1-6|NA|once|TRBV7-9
CASSFAAFGSPLHF
TGTGCCAGCAGCTTCGCGGCCTTTGGGTCACCCCTCCACTTT
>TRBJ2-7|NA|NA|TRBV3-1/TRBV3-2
CASSLPPVEEQYF
TGTGCCAGCAGCCTCCCGCCGGTCGAGGAGCAGTACTTC
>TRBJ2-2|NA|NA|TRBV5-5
CASSPFGGMRVLNTGELFF
TGTGCCAGCAGCCCATTTGGGGGGATGAGAGTATTGAACACCGGGGAGCTGTTTTTT
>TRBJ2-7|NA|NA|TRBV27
CASTPSTASSYEQYF
TGTGCCAGCACCCCATCGACAGCCAGCTCCTACGAGCAGTACTTC
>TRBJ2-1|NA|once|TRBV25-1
CASSESPSWRDEQFF
TGTGCCAGCAGTGAATCACCATCCTGGAGGGATGAGCAGTTCTTC
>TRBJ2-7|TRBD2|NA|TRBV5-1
CASSMSGSLYEQYF
TGCGCCAGCAGCATGAGCGGGAGCCTCTACGAGCAGTACTTC
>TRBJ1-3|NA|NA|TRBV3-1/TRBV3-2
CASSPILARNTIYF
TGTGCCAGCAGCCCCATCTTAGCCCGAAACACCATATATTTT
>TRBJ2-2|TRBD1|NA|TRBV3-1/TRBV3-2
CASSKGDSLRVTGELFF
TGTGCCAGCAGCAAAGGGGACAGCCTCCGCGTCACCGGGGAGCTGTTTTTT
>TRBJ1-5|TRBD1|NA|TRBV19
CASSSQGNQPQHF
TGTGCCAGTAGCTCACAGGGGAATCAGCCCCAGCATTTT
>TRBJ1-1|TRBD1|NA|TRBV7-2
CASSPTTGITEAFF
TGTGCCAGCAGCCCAACGACAGGGATCACTGAAGCTTTCTTT
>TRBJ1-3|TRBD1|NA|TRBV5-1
CASRTGTGGNTIYF
TGCGCCAGCCGTACCGGGACAGGGGGAAACACCATATATTTT
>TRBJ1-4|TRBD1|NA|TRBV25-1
CASSPGQGMPNEKLFF
TGTGCCAGCAGCCCGGGACAGGGTATGCCTAATGAAAAACTGTTTTTT
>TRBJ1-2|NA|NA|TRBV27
CASRETGKGSYGYTF
TGTGCCAGCAGGGAAACGGGGAAAGGGAGCTATGGCTACACCTTC
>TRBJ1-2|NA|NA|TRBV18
CASSSPGTRIYGYTF
TGTGCCAGCTCAAGTCCCGGGACAAGAATCTATGGCTACACCTTC
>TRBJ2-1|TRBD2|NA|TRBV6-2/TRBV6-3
CASSYVGLAGSEQFF
TGTGCCAGCAGTTACGTTGGACTAGCGGGATCTGAGCAGTTCTTC
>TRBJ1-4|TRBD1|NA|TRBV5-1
CASSPTSTGEGEKLFF
TGCGCCAGCTCACCTACCTCGACAGGGGAGGGTGAAAAACTGTTTTTT
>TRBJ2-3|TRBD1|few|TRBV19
CASSMRQGRATDTQYF
TGTGCCAGTAGTATGCGACAGGGCAGGGCCACAGATACGCAGTATTTT
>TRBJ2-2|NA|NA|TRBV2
CASTLALNTGELFF
TGTGCCAGCACCTTAGCCTTAAACACCGGGGAGCTGTTTTTT
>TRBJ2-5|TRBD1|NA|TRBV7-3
CASSPQTGFGETQYF
TGTGCCAGCAGCCCCCAGACAGGGTTTGGGGAGACCCAGTACTTC
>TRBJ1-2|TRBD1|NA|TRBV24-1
CATSDSRTGGAYGYTF
TGTGCCACCAGTGATAGCCGCACAGGGGGCGCCTATGGCTACACCTTC